The 8 T cell receptor beta chains presented below share a single source sample, sequenced in a study of blood T cells in healthy people across ages. Using a J-beta primer mix together with a sample-barcoded 5' primer, a second PCR was run for roughly 6 to 12 cycles. Each CDR3 protein is one row after TCRdb ran MiXCR on the 5' RACE reads. In the table there are hundreds of thousands of distinct CDR3 sequences, around two fifths of which are singletons. The sample comprised blood. The receptors were gathered from a man aged 55 to 70 in good health.

As regards this clonotype: One end of the junction fails to match germline, which may point to a read error. The chain has TRBV7-9 and TRBJ1-1, with D possibly TRBD1 on 6 matching bases. Germline V gene sequence: CDR1 SEHNR, CDR2 FQNEAQ (reference sequence). The CDR3 is made up of 15 amino acids. The CDR3 reads CASSLAGGVNTEAFF. The CDR3 DNA reads as TGTGCCAGCAGCTTAGCAGGGGGGGTGAATACTGAAGCTTTCTTT. Full variable domain (missing parts from reference TRBV7-9 and TRBJ1-1): DTGVSQNPRHKITKRGQNVTFRCDPISEHNRLYWYRQTLGQGPEFLTYFQNEAQLEKSRLLSDRFSAERPKGSFSTLEIQRTEQGDSAMYLCASSLAGGVNTEAFFGQGTRLTVV.

This clonotype has a handful of counts. The rearrangement links TRBV6-6 to TRBJ2-5; D is undetermined. With 0 bases removed from V and 1 base from J, the gap between germline ends came to 6 bases. The CDR3 loop spans 14 amino acids. Germline V lookup: CDR1 MNHNY, CDR2 SVGAGI (reference sequence). DNA for the CDR3: TGTGCCAGCAGTTACTCGAAACTCCAAGAGACCCAGTACTTC. Its protein product is CASSYSKLQETQYF.

The chain combines TRBV7-8 with TRBJ2-5; D uncertain. The J call may be wrong; the DNA end is better matched by TRBJ2-1. The CDR3 has 15 residues. Germline V CDR1 and CDR2: SGHVS, FQNEAQ. The CDR3 here is CASSLPDGFQETQFF. In DNA, the CDR3 is TGTGCCAGCAGCTTACCGGACGGGTTCCAAGAGACCCAGTTCTTC.

V gene TRBV18 combines with J gene TRBJ2-1; 13 nucleotides agree with TRBD2. Looked up from germline, CDR1 is KGHSH and CDR2 is LQKENI. V was clipped by 1 base and J by 0 bases; unmatched bases: 6. This CDR3 contains 19 residues. The CDR3 DNA is TGTGCCAGCTCACCACTTGTGACTAGCGGGGGGAGCTCCTACAATGAGCAGTTCTTC. Translated: CASSPLVTSGGSSYNEQFF.

The rearrangement joins TRBV30 to TRBJ2-1; D is undetermined. V was cut by 0 bases and J by 10 bases, with 13 bases left in between. There are 13 residues in the CDR3. Germline CDR1 is GTSNPN and CDR2 is SVGIG (reference sequence). DNA of the CDR3: TGTGCCTGGAGTGTACGGAAGGCGTGGGAGCAGTTCTTC. Its protein product is CAWSVRKAWEQFF.

The chain couples TRBV3-1 to TRBJ1-5; D unclear. Between the trimmed V and J ends, which lost 4 bases and 0 bases, there was a span of 10 bases. CDR1 is LGHDT, CDR2 YNNKEL, per germline (reference sequence). This CDR3 has 15 amino acids. The CDR3 loop is CASSLGRHSNQPQHF. The CDR3 DNA is TGTGCCAGCAGCCTCGGCAGACATAGCAATCAGCCCCAGCATTTT.

The V gene is TRBV6-5, the J gene TRBJ2-5; TRBD1 or TRBD2 may be the D gene (5 bases each). The CDR3 sequence is 18 residues long. Trimming left V 2 bases short and J 11 bases short, with 30 bases between. Germline values: CDR1 MNHEY, CDR2 SVGAGI. The CDR3 nucleotides are TGTGCCAGCAGTTACAGGACACCTAGCTGGGTTTTCTACGATGAGCAGTACTTC. Residues: CASSYRTPSWVFYDEQYF.

V gene TRBV4-2 combines with J gene TRBJ2-3; 10 nucleotides line up with TRBD2. The V gene's germline CDR1 is LGHNA and CDR2 YNFKEQ. The length of the CDR3 is 16 residues. V trimming: 3 bases; J trimming: 4 bases; junction bases outside the gene matches: 7. The CDR3 DNA sequence: TGTGCCAGCAGCCAGGCATTAGCGGGGGGCTCAGATACGCAGTATTTT. This sequence encodes CASSQALAGGSDTQYF.